Sequencing of this T cell receptor beta chain was carried out in a study of control samples from healthy donors and cancer patients. CDR1 is LNHDA, CDR2 SQIVND, per germline (reference sequence). CDR3 length: 14 residues. V gave up 3 bases and J gave up 4 bases, with 12 bases separating them. The method was immunoSEQ multiplex PCR; TCRdb's version includes in-frame clones alone and lacks a portion of them. The table has roughly 170,000 clones, about 91% seen once. Sequencing was carried out using blood. The TCR comes from a woman in her thirties or forties in good health. The V gene is TRBV19, the J gene TRBJ1-1, with a weak D call TRBD1 (6 bases). The CDR3 DNA reads TGTGCCAGTAGTATTCAGGGGACCAGCACTGAAGCTTTCTTT. Protein: CASSIQGTSTEAFF.